The 10 T cell receptor beta chains reported below all come from one sample, sequenced in a study of cytomegalovirus exposure and HLA in healthy donors. The PCR had 60 Vbeta and 13 Jbeta primers. Repertoires were generated with immunoSEQ multiplex PCR, while TCRdb's copy carries only in-frame clones and drops some. This table holds some 67,000 clones. Sequences were obtained from PBMCs. The receptor source for this set is a woman in her twenties or thirties in good health and CMV-seronegative.

The V and J genes are TRBV19 and TRBJ1-2, with 7 bases fitting TRBD1. J was trimmed by 2 bases and V by 5 bases; bases with no gene match: 8. Germline V gene data show CDR1 as LNHDA and CDR2 as SQIVND (reference sequence). This CDR3 is built from 15 residues. CDR3 DNA sequence: TGTGCCAGTAGTCCTGGGGGACAGACCAACTATGGCTACACCTTC. Protein product: CASSPGGQTNYGYTF. The full variable domain, in which reference TRBV19 and TRBJ1-2 provide the parts outside the CDR3, is DGGITQSPKYLFRKEGQNVTLSCEQNLNHDAMYWYRQDPGQGLRLIYYSQIVNDFQKGDIAEGYSVSREKKESFPLTVTSAQKNPTAFYLCASSPGGQTNYGYTFGSGTRLTVV.

The chain links TRBV28 to TRBJ1-1, with 10 bases fitting TRBD1. Trimming cost V 3 bases and J 5 bases; bases outside gene matches: 9. Germline CDR1 and CDR2: MDHEN and SYDVKM. The CDR3 contains 16 residues. CDR3 loop: CASSFRDRGLSTEAFF. For the CDR3, the DNA is TGTGCCAGCAGTTTCCGGGACAGGGGCCTGAGTACTGAAGCTTTCTTT.

The rearrangement joins TRBV4-3 to TRBJ2-1; 8 nucleotides align to TRBD2. V was clipped by 1 base and J by 7 bases; unmatched bases: 15. The CDR3 loop spans 18 amino acids. Per germline, CDR1 LGHNA and CDR2 YSLEER. The CDR3 DNA follows: TGCGCCAGCAGCCAAGGAACTCCGACAGAATCGGGAGGGAATGAGCAGTTCTTC. Translating gives CASSQGTPTESGGNEQFF.

This chain uses TRBV5-5 with TRBJ1-1; TRBD1 matches at 7 bases. Germline-derived CDR1 and CDR2 are SGHKS and YYEKEE (reference sequence). There are 17 residues in the CDR3. V lost 2 bases to trimming and J lost 1 base; unmatched junction nucleotides: 11. The CDR3 here is CASSFYSYRGGNTEAFF. The CDR3 nucleotides are TGTGCCAGCAGCTTCTACTCGTACAGGGGCGGGAACACTGAAGCTTTCTTT.

The chain recombines TRBV30 with TRBJ1-1; D is unresolved. The CDR3 sequence is 13 residues long. V lost 3 bases and J 1 base, leaving 9 bases between the germline ends. Looked up from germline, CDR1 is GTSNPN and CDR2 is SVGIG (reference sequence). The CDR3 nucleotides are TGTGCCTGGAGCCGGGAACAGAACACTGAAGCTTTCTTT. It translates to CAWSREQNTEAFF.

This chain uses TRBV28 with TRBJ1-2; perhaps TRBD1 as D (5 bases). V was shortened by 3 bases and J by 7 bases, with 9 bases between the two germline ends. Germline CDR1 reads MDHEN; CDR2 reads SYDVKM. This CDR3 is 12 amino acids long. CDR3 protein: CASSLRGGGYTF. CDR3 coding DNA: TGTGCCAGCAGTTTGCGGGGGGGTGGCTACACCTTC.

The genes are TRBV6-5 and TRBJ1-1; D may be TRBD1 (6 bases). This CDR3 contains 14 residues. The V and J ends lost 7 bases and 5 bases respectively, with 17 bases between them. Germline CDR1 is MNHEY and CDR2 is SVGAGI. The CDR3 protein is CASNNRVKGTEAFF. The CDR3 DNA sequence: TGTGCCAGCAATAACAGGGTGAAGGGGACTGAAGCTTTCTTT.

The chain couples TRBV19 to TRBJ2-5, with D perhaps matching TRBD1 (5 bases). This CDR3 contains 13 residues. Trimming pared 4 bases from V and 4 bases from J, leaving 10 bases between. The germline CDR1 and CDR2 sequences are LNHDA and SQIVND (reference sequence). CDR3 amino acids: CASSNRPVETQYF. CDR3 in DNA: TGTGCCAGTAGTAACAGGCCAGTAGAGACCCAGTACTTC.

V gene TRBV4-3 combines with J gene TRBJ1-2; 8 bases fit TRBD1. V was pared by 3 bases and J by 7 bases, with 10 bases of the junction left unmatched. The CDR3 consists of 15 residues. Germline CDR1 and CDR2: LGHNA and YSLEER. The CDR3 is CASSQTRTGTIGYTF. CDR3 DNA sequence: TGCGCCAGCAGCCAGACTCGGACAGGGACTATTGGCTACACCTTC.

The chain couples TRBV5-6 to TRBJ1-1; no definite D call. This CDR3 has 14 residues. Germline CDR1 is SGHDT and CDR2 is YYEEEE. Trimming took 2 bases from V and 1 from J, leaving 9 bases between them. Here the CDR3 reads CASSFGVGNTEAFF. The CDR3 nucleotides read TGTGCCAGCAGCTTCGGGGTAGGGAACACTGAAGCTTTCTTT.